This entry is about one TCR beta chain. The antigen is undetermined. This CDR3 contains 13 residues. Germline V gives CDR1 SGHRS, CDR2 YFSETQ. Trimming took off 5 bases at V and 3 bases at J, with 12 bases between the two ends. TCRdb passed the 5' RACE reads through MiXCR, listing each CDR3 protein once. The table records 150,000 or so distinct CDR3 sequences, more than 14% of them present only once. These data are taken from a study of T-cell memory formation after mild COVID-19. Broader study findings: CD4/CD8 balance characterized clones contracting day 15 to 85, and CD4+ skew characterized later expanders. The finding that pre-infection memory included some responding clones suggested that cross-reactive memory joined.

The receptor comes from an adult woman who had mild COVID-19 (a few samples of this study predate the infection). Cell type and time point are not known. Material: PBMCs or a T cell subset sorted from them (not recorded which). The chain joins TRBV5-1 to TRBJ2-7; perhaps TRBD1 as D (5 bases). In DNA, the CDR3 is TGCGCCAGCAGACCCGACAGTCTCTACGAGCAGTACTTC. It codes for CASRPDSLYEQYF.